This T cell receptor beta chain is from a study of Ad26.COV2.S vaccination and SARS-CoV-2 variants. The CDR3 sequence is 13 residues long. Germline V gene sequence: CDR1 SGHAT, CDR2 FQNNGV. V lost 5 bases and J 0 bases, leaving 5 bases between the germline ends. Produced via immunoSEQ multiplex PCR; TCRdb's table is partial and in-frame only. The sample carries roughly 680,000 clones, more than 80% recorded once. As to treatment: about 20 received Ad26.COV2.S at low or high dose, single or two shots; 5 received placebo; per-sample allocation not given. Specimen acquisition occurred on day 63 following the initial vaccine or placebo injection. Donation was by an adult aged 18-55 years who was in Boston.

Sample: peripheral blood, taken in a trial of Ad26.COV2.S vaccine versus placebo. This chain joins TRBV11-2 and TRBJ1-3; D uncertain. This clonotype was sampled from a person aged 18-65 years who received the Ad26.COV2.S COVID-19 vaccine or a placebo. CDR3 bases: TGTGCCAGCAGCCCCTTCTCTGGAAACACCATATATTTT. Its translation: CASSPFSGNTIYF.